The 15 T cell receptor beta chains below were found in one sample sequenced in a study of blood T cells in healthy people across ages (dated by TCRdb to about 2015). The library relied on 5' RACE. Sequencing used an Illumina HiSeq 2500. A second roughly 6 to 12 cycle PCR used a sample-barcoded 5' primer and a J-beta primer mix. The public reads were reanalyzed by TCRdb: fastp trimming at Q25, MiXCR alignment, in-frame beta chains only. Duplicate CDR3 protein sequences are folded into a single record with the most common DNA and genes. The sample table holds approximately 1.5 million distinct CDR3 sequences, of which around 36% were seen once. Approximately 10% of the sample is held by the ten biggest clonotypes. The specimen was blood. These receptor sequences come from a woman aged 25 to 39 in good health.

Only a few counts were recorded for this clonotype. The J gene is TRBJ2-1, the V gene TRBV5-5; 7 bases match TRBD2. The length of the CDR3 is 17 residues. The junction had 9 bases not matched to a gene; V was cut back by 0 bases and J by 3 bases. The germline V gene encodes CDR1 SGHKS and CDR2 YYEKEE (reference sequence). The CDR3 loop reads CASSLALGEGFYNEQFF. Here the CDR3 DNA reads TGTGCCAGCAGCTTGGCCCTCGGGGAGGGGTTCTACAATGAGCAGTTCTTC. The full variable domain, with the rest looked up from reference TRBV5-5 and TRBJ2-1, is DAGVTQSPTHLIKTRGQQVTLRCSPISGHKSVSWYQQVLGQGPQFIFQYYEKEERGRGNFPDRFSARQFPNYSSELNVNALLLGDSALYLCASSLALGEGFYNEQFFGPGTRLTVL.

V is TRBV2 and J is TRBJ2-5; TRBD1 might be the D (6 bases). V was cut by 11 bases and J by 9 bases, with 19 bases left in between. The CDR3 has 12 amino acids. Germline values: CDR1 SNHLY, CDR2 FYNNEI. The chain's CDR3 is CAVGQDDPAQYF. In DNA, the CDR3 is TGTGCCGTGGGACAAGACGACCCGGCCCAGTACTTC.

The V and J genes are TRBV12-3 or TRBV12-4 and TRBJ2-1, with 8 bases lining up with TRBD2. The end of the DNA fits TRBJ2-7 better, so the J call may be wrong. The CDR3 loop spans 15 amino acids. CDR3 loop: CASSLLTGGLNEQYF. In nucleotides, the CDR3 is TGTGCCAGCAGTTTACTTACGGGGGGGCTCAACGAGCAGTACTTC.

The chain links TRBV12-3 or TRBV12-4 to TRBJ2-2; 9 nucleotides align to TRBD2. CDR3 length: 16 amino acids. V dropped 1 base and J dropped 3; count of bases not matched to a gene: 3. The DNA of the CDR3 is TGTGCCAGCAGTTTAGGCGGGAGGGCCTACACCGGGGAGCTGTTTTTT. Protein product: CASSLGGRAYTGELFF.

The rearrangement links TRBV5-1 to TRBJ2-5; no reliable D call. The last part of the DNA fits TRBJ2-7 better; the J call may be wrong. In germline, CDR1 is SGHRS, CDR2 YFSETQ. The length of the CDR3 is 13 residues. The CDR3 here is CASSSTRVDEQYF. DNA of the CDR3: TGCGCCAGCAGCTCGACCCGGGTAGACGAGCAGTACTTC.

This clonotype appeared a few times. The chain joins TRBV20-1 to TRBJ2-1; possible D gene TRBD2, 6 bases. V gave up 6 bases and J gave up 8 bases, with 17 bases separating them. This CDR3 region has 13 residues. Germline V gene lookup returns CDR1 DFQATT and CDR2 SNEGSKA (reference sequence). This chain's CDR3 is CSAGRGLMDEQFF. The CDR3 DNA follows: TGCAGTGCAGGTCGGGGACTCATGGATGAGCAGTTCTTC.

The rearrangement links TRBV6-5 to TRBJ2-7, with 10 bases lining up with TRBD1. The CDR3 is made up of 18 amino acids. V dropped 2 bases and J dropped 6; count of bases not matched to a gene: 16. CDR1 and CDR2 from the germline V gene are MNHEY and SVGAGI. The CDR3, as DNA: TGTGCCAGCAGTTACGGCCGACAGGGGGCGAAGAGGAGCGGCGAGCAGTACTTC. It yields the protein CASSYGRQGAKRSGEQYF.

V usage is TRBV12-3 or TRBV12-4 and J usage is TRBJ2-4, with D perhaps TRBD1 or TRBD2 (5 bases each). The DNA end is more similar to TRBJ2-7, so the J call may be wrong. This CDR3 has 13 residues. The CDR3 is CASSWTTRGEQYF. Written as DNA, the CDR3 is TGTGCCAGCAGTTGGACCACTAGGGGCGAGCAGTACTTC.

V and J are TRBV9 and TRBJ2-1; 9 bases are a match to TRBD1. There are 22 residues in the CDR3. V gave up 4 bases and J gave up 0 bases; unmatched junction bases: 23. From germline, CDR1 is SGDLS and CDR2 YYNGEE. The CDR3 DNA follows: TGTGCCAGCAGCCCCCGATTCAGAATGACAGGGGGACAACCACACTCCTACAATGAGCAGTTCTTC. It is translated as CASSPRFRMTGGQPHSYNEQFF.

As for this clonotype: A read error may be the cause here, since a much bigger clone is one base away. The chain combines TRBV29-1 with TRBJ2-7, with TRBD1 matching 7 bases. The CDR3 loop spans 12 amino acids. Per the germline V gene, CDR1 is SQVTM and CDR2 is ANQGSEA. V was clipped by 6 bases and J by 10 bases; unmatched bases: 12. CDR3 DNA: TGCAGCGTGCGCACAGGGGAAGACACCCAGTACTTC. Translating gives CSVRTGEDTQYF.

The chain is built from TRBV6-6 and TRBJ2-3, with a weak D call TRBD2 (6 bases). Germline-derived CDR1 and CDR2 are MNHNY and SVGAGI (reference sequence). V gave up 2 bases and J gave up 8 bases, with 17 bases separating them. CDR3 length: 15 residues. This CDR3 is CASSYRGRDEGTQYF. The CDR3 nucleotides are TGTGCCAGCAGTTACCGGGGGAGAGATGAGGGTACGCAGTATTTT.

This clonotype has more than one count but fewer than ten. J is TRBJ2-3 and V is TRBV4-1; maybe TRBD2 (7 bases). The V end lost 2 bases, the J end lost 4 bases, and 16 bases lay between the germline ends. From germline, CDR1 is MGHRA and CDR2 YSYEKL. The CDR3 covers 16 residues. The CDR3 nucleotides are TGCGCCAGCAGCCAATCCGGACTAGGGGGGGCAGATACGCAGTATTTT. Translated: CASSQSGLGGADTQYF.

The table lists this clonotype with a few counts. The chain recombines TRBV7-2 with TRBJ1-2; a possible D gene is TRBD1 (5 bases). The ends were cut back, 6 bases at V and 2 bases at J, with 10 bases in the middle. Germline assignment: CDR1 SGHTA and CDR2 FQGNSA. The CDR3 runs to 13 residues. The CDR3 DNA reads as TGTGCCAGCAGGACGGGGCTCAACTATGGCTACACCTTC. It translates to CASRTGLNYGYTF.

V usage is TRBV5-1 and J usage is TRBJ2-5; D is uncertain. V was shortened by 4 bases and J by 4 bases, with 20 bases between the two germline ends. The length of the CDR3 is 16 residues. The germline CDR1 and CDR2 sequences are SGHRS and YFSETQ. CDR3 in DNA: TGCGCCAGCAGCCCCGGTACCATCGTCAAGGGAGAGACCCAGTACTTC. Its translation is CASSPGTIVKGETQYF.

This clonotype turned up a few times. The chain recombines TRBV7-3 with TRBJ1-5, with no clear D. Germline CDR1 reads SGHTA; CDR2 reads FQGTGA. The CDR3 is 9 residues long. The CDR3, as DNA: TGTGTCTCCAAGGGGCCCCAGCATTTT. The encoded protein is CVSKGPQHF.